This record looks at one T cell receptor (beta chain) sequence and its context. The target antigen is unknown. Pooled in the analysis were second doses at about 4 or about 12 weeks. These data belong to a study of T cell responses to AZD1222 COVID-19 vaccine. The assay was immunoSEQ multiplex PCR, and TCRdb's table has in-frame clones only and misses some. The profile shows 140,000 to 150,000 clones, more than 75% of them singletons. Study conclusions and caveats: Reportedly, nearly half of unique spike TCRs recognized epitopes outside B.1.351/B.1.1.7 mutations. Repertoires were obtained solely post-peak T cell response. Clonal diversity was possibly underestimated, and the donors were mostly white British, with more females.

The clonotype originates from an adult who received the AZD1222 COVID-19 vaccine. Specimen: peripheral blood, collected 28 days after the second AZD1222 dose.

CDR3 in amino acids: CASSYPNNEQFF. The CDR3 DNA reads TGTGCCAGCAGTTACCCCAACAATGAGCAGTTCTTC. The chain carries TRBV6-5 and TRBJ2-1; D unclear. V lost 2 bases, J lost 5 bases, and 4 bases lay in between. This CDR3 spans 12 amino acids. Germline CDR1 reads MNHEY; CDR2 reads SVGAGI.